This T cell receptor beta chain was observed in a study of technical replicates of blood from a handful of donors. V shed 4 bases and J shed 4 bases, with 8 bases lying between them. Germline values: CDR1 MDHEN, CDR2 SYDVKM. The CDR3 contains 12 residues. Libraries were prepared by immunoSEQ multiplex PCR; TCRdb keeps only in-frame clonotypes and omits some of them. The sample carries 95,000 or so clones, roughly 95% recorded once. The source material was T cells isolated from PBMCs. The sequence derives from a human donor in good health. The rearrangement joins TRBV28 to TRBJ2-7, with D possibly being TRBD2 (6 bases). The CDR3 spells CASSWGEYEQYF. In DNA form, the CDR3 reads TGTGCCAGCAGTTGGGGGGAGTACGAGCAGTACTTC. The full variable domain, in which reference TRBV28 and TRBJ2-7 provide the parts outside the CDR3, is DVKVTQSSRYLVKRTGEKVFLECVQDMDHENMFWYRQDPGLGLRLIYFSYDVKMKEKGDIPEGYSVSREKKERFSLILESASTNQTSMYLCASSWGEYEQYFGPGTRLTVT.